This TCR beta chain was sequenced during a study of cytomegalovirus exposure and HLA in healthy donors. In the PCR, 60 Vbeta and 13 Jbeta primers were used. Sequencing used immunoSEQ multiplex PCR; TCRdb keeps in-frame clones, though not all of them. The table includes about 110,000 clones, 79% detected once. CDR3 length equals 14 residues. J gave up 4 bases and V 8 bases, and 6 bases lay outside the gene matches. Per germline, CDR1 MNHNS and CDR2 SASEGT. The receptor comes from a man younger than 40 in good health and CMV-seropositive. This chain links TRBV6-1 with TRBJ1-5; 9 nucleotides agree with TRBD1. The specimen sequenced was PBMCs. This CDR3 reads CASGGDRENQPQHF. DNA of the CDR3: TGTGCCAGCGGGGGGGACAGGGAAAATCAGCCCCAGCATTTT.